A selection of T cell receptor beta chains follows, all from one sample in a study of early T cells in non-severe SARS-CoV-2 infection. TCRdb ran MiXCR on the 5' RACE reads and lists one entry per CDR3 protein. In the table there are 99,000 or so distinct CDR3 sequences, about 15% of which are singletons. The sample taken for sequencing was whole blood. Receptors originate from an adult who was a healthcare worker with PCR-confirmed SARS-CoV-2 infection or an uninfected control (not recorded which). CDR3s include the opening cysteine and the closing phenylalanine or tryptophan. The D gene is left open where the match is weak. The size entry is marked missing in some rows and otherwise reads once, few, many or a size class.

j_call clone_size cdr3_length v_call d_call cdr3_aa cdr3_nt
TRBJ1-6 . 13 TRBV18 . CASSPDDRRPLHF TGTGCCAGCTCACCCGACGATAGAAGACCCCTCCACTTT
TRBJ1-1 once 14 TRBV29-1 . CSVERTVMNTEAFF TGCAGCGTCGAAAGGACAGTCATGAACACTGAAGCTTTCTTT
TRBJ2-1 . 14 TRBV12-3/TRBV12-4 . CASSSGLAYNEQFF TGTGCCAGCAGTTCCGGACTGGCCTACAATGAGCAGTTCTTC
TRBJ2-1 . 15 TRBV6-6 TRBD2 CASHSGGPPYNEQFF TGTGCCAGCCATAGCGGGGGGCCACCCTACAATGAGCAGTTCTTC
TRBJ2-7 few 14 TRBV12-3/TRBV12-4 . CASSHGGQSYEQYF TGTGCCAGCAGCCACGGGGGGCAGTCCTACGAGCAGTACTTC
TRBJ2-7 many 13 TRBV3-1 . CASSQVGGYEQYF TGTGCCAGCAGCCAAGTCGGAGGCTACGAGCAGTACTTC
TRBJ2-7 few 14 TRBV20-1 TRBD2 CSASHVGLAYEQYF TGCAGTGCTAGCCATGTGGGACTAGCGTACGAGCAGTACTTC
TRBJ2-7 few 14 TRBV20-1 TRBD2 CSAQLSGGSREQYF TGCAGTGCTCAGCTTAGCGGGGGGTCTAGAGAGCAGTACTTC
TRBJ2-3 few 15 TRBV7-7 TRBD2 CASSRGGLGGDTQYF TGTGCTAGCAGCCGGGGGGGACTAGGAGGAGATACGCAGTATTTT
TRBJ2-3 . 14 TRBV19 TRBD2 CASNEAGGPNTQYF TGTGCCAGTAACGAAGCGGGAGGGCCGAATACGCAGTATTTT
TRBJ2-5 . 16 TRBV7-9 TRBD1 CASSARTGTAKETQYF TGTGCCAGCAGCGCTCGGACCGGGACAGCAAAAGAGACCCAGTACTTC
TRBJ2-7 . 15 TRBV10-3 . CAISMGDGKQREQYF TGTGCCATCAGCATGGGGGACGGGAAACAGCGGGAGCAGTACTTC
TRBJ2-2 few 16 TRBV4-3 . CASSQDGTGNTGELFF TGCGCCAGCAGCCAAGATGGGACGGGGAACACCGGGGAGCTGTTTTTT
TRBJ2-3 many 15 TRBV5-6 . CASSASTGSTDTQYF TGTGCCAGCAGCGCTTCGACAGGATCCACAGATACGCAGTATTTT
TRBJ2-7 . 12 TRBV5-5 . CASSLGQYEQYF TGTGCCAGCAGCTTGGGCCAATACGAGCAGTACTTC
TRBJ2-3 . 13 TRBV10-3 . CAITSQSTDTQYF TGTGCCATCACCTCCCAGAGCACAGATACGCAGTATTTT
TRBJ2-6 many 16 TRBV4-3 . CASSQKTGSGANVLTF TGCGCCAGCAGCCAAAAAACAGGGTCCGGGGCCAACGTCCTGACTTTC
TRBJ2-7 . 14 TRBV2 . CASTPRTLGGEQYF TGTGCCAGCACCCCTCGGACGCTCGGGGGCGAGCAGTACTTC
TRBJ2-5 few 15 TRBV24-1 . CATSVWQGIQETQYF TGTGCCACCAGTGTATGGCAGGGAATCCAAGAGACCCAGTACTTC
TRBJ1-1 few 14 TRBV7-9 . CASSSGRMNTEAFF TGTGCCAGCAGCTCAGGACGGATGAACACTGAAGCTTTCTTT
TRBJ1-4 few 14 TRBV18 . CASSQGPTNEKLFF TGTGCCAGCTCACAGGGCCCAACTAATGAAAAACTGTTTTTT
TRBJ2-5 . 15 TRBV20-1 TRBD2 CSSSRVAGGQETQYF TGCAGTTCATCTCGGGTAGCGGGGGGGCAAGAGACCCAGTACTTC
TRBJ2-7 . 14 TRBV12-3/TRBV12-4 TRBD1 CASTGTGALYEQYF TGTGCCAGCACCGGGACAGGGGCTCTCTACGAGCAGTACTTC
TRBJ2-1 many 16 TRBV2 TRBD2 CASRDRDGRTSGGPFF TGTGCCAGCAGGGACCGGGACGGCCGAACTAGCGGGGGGCCGTTCTTC
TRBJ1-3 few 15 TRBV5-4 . CASSSGPFSGNTIYF TGTGCCAGCAGCTCCGGGCCTTTCTCTGGAAACACCATATATTTT
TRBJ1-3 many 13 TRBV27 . CASRDSSGNTIYF TGTGCCAGCCGAGATAGCTCTGGAAACACCATATATTTT
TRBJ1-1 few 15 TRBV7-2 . CASSLFFAGNTEAFF TGTGCCAGCAGCTTATTCTTTGCGGGGAACACTGAAGCTTTCTTT
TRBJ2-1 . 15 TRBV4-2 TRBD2 CASSQVGGAGDEQFF TGTGCCAGCAGCCAAGTCGGGGGGGCCGGGGATGAGCAGTTCTTC
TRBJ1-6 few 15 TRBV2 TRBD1 CASSVLDRVGSPLHF TGTGCCAGCAGTGTCTTGGACAGGGTTGGTTCACCCCTCCACTTT
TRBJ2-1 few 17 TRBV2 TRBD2 CASRELSLTGGNNEQFF TGTGCCAGCAGGGAACTTTCTCTTACGGGAGGAAACAATGAGCAGTTCTTC
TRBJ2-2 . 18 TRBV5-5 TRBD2 CASSPTGTSGRRTGELFF TGTGCCAGCAGTCCGACCGGGACTAGCGGGAGGAGGACCGGGGAGCTGTTTTTT
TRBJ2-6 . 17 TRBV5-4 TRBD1 CASSVGQGGSGANVLTF TGTGCCAGCAGCGTAGGACAGGGAGGCTCTGGGGCCAACGTCCTGACTTTC
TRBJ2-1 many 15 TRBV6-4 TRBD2 CASSPLAGSYNEQFF TGTGCCAGCAGTCCTTTAGCGGGTTCCTACAATGAGCAGTTCTTC
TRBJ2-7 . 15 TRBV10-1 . CASSPTSEFPYEQYF TGCGCCAGCAGCCCCACTAGTGAGTTCCCCTACGAGCAGTACTTC
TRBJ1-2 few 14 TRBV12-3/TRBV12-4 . CASSETVANYGYTF TGTGCCAGCAGTGAGACAGTAGCTAACTATGGCTACACCTTC
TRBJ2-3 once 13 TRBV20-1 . CSARYRWEDTQYF TGCAGTGCTAGATACCGGTGGGAAGATACGCAGTATTTT